This TCR beta chain appears in the sequencing data of a study of blood T cell repertoires in COVID-19. Profiled with immunoSEQ multiplex PCR; TCRdb holds only in-frame clones, not every one. This sample has roughly 110,000 clones, with about 90% found just once. Per the germline V gene, CDR1 is SGHRS and CDR2 is YFSETQ. The CDR3 is 18 residues long. Unmatched junction bases numbered 8, after V lost 2 bases and J lost 1 base. This clonotype was obtained from a man aged 35 to 55 with active or convalescent COVID-19. V and J are TRBV5-1 and TRBJ1-6; 8 positions agree with TRBD1. The material sequenced was peripheral blood. CDR3 in DNA: TGCGCCAGCAGCTTAAACCCCGACAGGGGATCCTATAATTCACCCCTCCACTTT. It translates to CASSLNPDRGSYNSPLHF. The variable domain in full, with the rest retrieved from reference TRBV5-1 and TRBJ1-6, is KAGVTQTPRYLIKTRGQQVTLSCSPISGHRSVSWYQQTPGQGLQFLFEYFSETQRNKGNFPGRFSGRQFSNSRSEMNVSTLELGDSALYLCASSLNPDRGSYNSPLHFGNGTRLTVT.